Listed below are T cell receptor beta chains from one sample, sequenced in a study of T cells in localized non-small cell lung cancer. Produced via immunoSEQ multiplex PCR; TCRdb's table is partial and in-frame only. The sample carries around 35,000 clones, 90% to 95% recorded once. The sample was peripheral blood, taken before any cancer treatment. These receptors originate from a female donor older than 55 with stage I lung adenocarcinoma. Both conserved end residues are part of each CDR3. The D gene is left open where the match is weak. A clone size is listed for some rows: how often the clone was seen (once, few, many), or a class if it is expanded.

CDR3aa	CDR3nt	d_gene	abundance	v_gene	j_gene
CASSSRQAYNEQFF	TGTGCCAGCAGCTCCCGACAGGCGTACAATGAGCAGTTCTTC	-	once	TRBV9	TRBJ2-1
CASSFRGLGNQPQHF	TGTGCCAGCAGTTTCAGGGGACTTGGCAATCAGCCCCAGCATTTT	-	-	TRBV27	TRBJ1-5
CASSFGGGVQSLLDGYTF	TGTGCCAGCAGCTTCGGAGGGGGCGTTCAATCATTACTGGATGGCTACACCTTC	TRBD1	-	TRBV7-2	TRBJ1-2
CASSVEWGNYGYTF	TGTGCCAGCAGCGTAGAGTGGGGTAACTATGGCTACACCTTC	-	-	TRBV9	TRBJ1-2
CASRGRGNYGYTF	TGTGCCAGCAGGGGCAGGGGGAACTATGGCTACACCTTC	TRBD1	-	TRBV7-9	TRBJ1-2
CASSLGPEEREKLFF	TGCGCCAGCAGCTTGGGCCCAGAGGAGAGGGAAAAACTGTTTTTT	-	-	TRBV5-1	TRBJ1-4
CASSLAPDRDEQFF	TGTGCCAGCAGCTTAGCCCCGGACAGGGACGAGCAGTTCTTC	TRBD1	-	TRBV11-2	TRBJ2-1
CASSDMQGNEQFF	TGTGCCAGCAGCGATATGCAGGGGAATGAGCAGTTCTTC	-	-	TRBV5-6	TRBJ2-1
CASSLAPADDEQFF	TGTGCCAGCAGCTTAGCCCCGGCTGATGATGAGCAGTTCTTC	-	-	TRBV7-8	TRBJ2-1
CASSSPGGFNYGYTF	TGTGCCAGCAGTTCCCCGGGGGGGTTTAACTATGGCTACACCTTC	-	-	TRBV28	TRBJ1-2
CARAGTGYNEQFF	TGTGCCAGAGCGGGGACAGGATACAATGAGCAGTTCTTC	TRBD1	-	TRBV5-3	TRBJ2-1
CSVRGAGGYNEQFF	TGCAGCGTTCGGGGAGCGGGGGGTTACAATGAGCAGTTCTTC	TRBD2	-	TRBV29-1	TRBJ2-1
CASSDRGGSSTDTQYF	TGTGCCAGTAGCGACCGGGGGGGTTCTAGCACAGATACGCAGTATTTT	TRBD2	-	TRBV19	TRBJ2-3
CASSLELVLRNIQYF	TGTGCCAGCAGCTTAGAACTCGTTCTGAGAAACATTCAGTACTTC	-	-	TRBV11-2	TRBJ2-4
CATSRDLGRGNTEAFF	TGTGCCACCAGCAGAGATCTGGGCCGAGGAAACACTGAAGCTTTCTTT	-	-	TRBV15	TRBJ1-1
CASSISGTPNEKLFF	TGTGCCAGTAGCATCAGCGGGACACCTAATGAAAAACTGTTTTTT	-	-	TRBV19	TRBJ1-4
CAGRPGATNTEAFF	TGTGCCGGACGACCGGGGGCCACGAACACTGAAGCTTTCTTT	-	-	TRBV6-6	TRBJ1-1
CSVESWGGNTEAFF	TGCAGCGTTGAAAGCTGGGGGGGGAACACTGAAGCTTTCTTT	-	-	TRBV29-1	TRBJ1-1
CAWSQAPAGATEAFF	TGTGCCTGGAGTCAAGCCCCCGCAGGGGCCACTGAAGCTTTCTTT	-	-	TRBV30	TRBJ1-1
CASSAPQGYTIYF	TGTGCCAGTTCCGCCCCACAGGGGTACACCATATATTTT	TRBD1	once	TRBV19	TRBJ1-3
CASGGQGAWATEAFF	TGTGCCAGCGGGGGACAGGGGGCTTGGGCCACTGAAGCTTTCTTT	TRBD1	-	TRBV2	TRBJ1-1
CASSLNLVTDTQYF	TGTGCCAGCAGCTTAAACCTTGTCACAGATACGCAGTATTTT	-	-	TRBV11-3	TRBJ2-3
CASSLSGGPQETQYF	TGTGCCAGCAGTTTATCGGGGGGACCCCAAGAGACCCAGTACTTC	TRBD2	-	TRBV28	TRBJ2-5
CAWSVDNRADEQFF	TGTGCCTGGAGTGTAGATAACAGGGCGGATGAGCAGTTCTTC	-	-	TRBV30	TRBJ2-1
CASSLGGVYGYTF	TGTGCCAGCAGTCTAGGAGGGGTCTATGGCTACACCTTC	-	once	TRBV27	TRBJ1-2
CASSLGQGATGELFF	TGTGCCAGCAGTCTCGGGCAGGGGGCCACCGGGGAGCTGTTTTTT	TRBD1	-	TRBV28	TRBJ2-2
CASADRANTEAFF	TGTGCCAGCGCCGACAGGGCGAACACTGAAGCTTTCTTT	TRBD1	few	TRBV19	TRBJ1-1
CASRNRLAGTDTQYF	TGTGCCAGCAGGAATAGACTAGCGGGAACAGATACGCAGTATTTT	TRBD2	-	TRBV6-5	TRBJ2-3
CASSLAGGTGQETQYF	TGCGCCAGCAGCTTGGCCGGGGGAACCGGGCAGGAGACCCAGTACTTC	-	-	TRBV5-1	TRBJ2-5
CASSLDEGSEKLFF	TGTGCCAGCAGCCTCGACGAAGGGAGTGAAAAACTGTTTTTT	-	-	TRBV5-4	TRBJ1-4
CASLLAGDNEQFF	TGTGCCAGCCTACTAGCGGGGGACAATGAGCAGTTCTTC	TRBD2	-	TRBV6-1	TRBJ2-1
CAWRGEASKFF	TGTGCCTGGAGGGGGGAGGCTAGCAAGTTCTTC	-	-	TRBV30	TRBJ2-1
CASSLAAGTGELFF	TGTGCCAGCAGCCTCGCGGCGGGGACCGGGGAGCTGTTTTTT	-	-	TRBV5-6	TRBJ2-2
CASSLTGNTGELFF	TGTGCCAGCAGCTTGACAGGGAACACCGGGGAGCTGTTTTTT	-	-	TRBV5-6	TRBJ2-2
CASTDNSGANVLTF	TGTGCCAGCACCGACAATTCTGGGGCCAACGTCCTGACTTTC	-	-	TRBV6-6	TRBJ2-6
CASKVGRPNTEAFF	TGCGCCAGCAAGGTGGGGCGACCGAACACTGAAGCTTTCTTT	-	-	TRBV5-1	TRBJ1-1
CSVDPSRGYTF	TGCAGCGTTGATCCGAGCCGGGGCTACACCTTC	-	-	TRBV29-1	TRBJ1-2
CASSLAAGRGRNEQFF	TGTGCCAGCAGCTTGGCCGCGGGCAGGGGGCGAAATGAGCAGTTCTTC	TRBD1	-	TRBV5-4	TRBJ2-1
CAISKGQNQETQYF	TGTGCCATCAGTAAGGGACAGAATCAAGAGACCCAGTACTTC	TRBD1	-	TRBV10-3	TRBJ2-5
CASSPPGRKNTEAFF	TGTGCCAGCTCACCACCGGGCAGAAAGAACACTGAAGCTTTCTTT	-	-	TRBV18	TRBJ1-1
CASSVSGGGETQYF	TGTGCCAGCAGCGTTAGCGGGGGGGGAGAGACCCAGTACTTC	TRBD2	-	TRBV7-3	TRBJ2-5